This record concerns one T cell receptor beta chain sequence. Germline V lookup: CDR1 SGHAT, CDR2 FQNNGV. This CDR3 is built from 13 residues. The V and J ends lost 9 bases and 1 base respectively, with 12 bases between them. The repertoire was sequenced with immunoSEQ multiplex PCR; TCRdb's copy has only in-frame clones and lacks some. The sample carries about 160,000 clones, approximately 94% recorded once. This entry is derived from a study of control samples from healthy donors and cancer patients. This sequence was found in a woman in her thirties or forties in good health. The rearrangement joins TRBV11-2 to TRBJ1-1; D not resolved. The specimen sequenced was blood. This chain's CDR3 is CASGLTANTEAFF. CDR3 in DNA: TGTGCCAGTGGGCTGACGGCGAACACTGAAGCTTTCTTT.